This record concerns one T cell receptor (beta chain) sequence. These data originate in a study of blood T cell repertoires in COVID-19. Study as a whole: The samples span acute and convalescent COVID-19 from the United States, Italy and Spain.

The CDR3 sequence is 14 residues long. With 0 bases removed from V and 4 bases from J, the gap between germline ends came to 10 bases. Method: immunoSEQ multiplex PCR; TCRdb's copy keeps in-frame clones and lacks some. The sample shows roughly 80,000 clones, 90% of them seen only once. The V call is TRBV5-3, the J call TRBJ1-1, with unresolved D. TRBV5-3 is treated as an ORF (open reading frame) with a function not yet certain. Sample: peripheral blood. The receptor was isolated from a woman aged 80 or over with active or convalescent COVID-19. CDR3 in DNA: TGTGCCAGAAGCTTGGAACGGGGAAGCACTGAAGCTTTCTTT. Translated: CARSLERGSTEAFF.